The 8 T cell receptor beta chains below were found in one sample sequenced in a study of Graves' ophthalmopathy and Graves' hyperthyroidism. The authors amplified TCR beta CDR3 regions from RNA transcripts. HTBI primers primed a first-round RT-PCR, and a second-round multiplex PCR followed. TCRdb re-derived calls from the multiplex PCR reads in MiXCR, one entry per CDR3 protein. The table has hundreds of thousands of distinct CDR3 sequences, around 45% seen once. The sequencing sample was made of peripheral blood. The receptor set was obtained from an adult man with Graves' ophthalmopathy.

The rearrangement uses TRBV7-9 and TRBJ2-5; D not certain. The J call may not be correct, given that the DNA end is closer to TRBJ2-1. CDR1 and CDR2 from the germline V gene are SEHNR and FQNEAQ (reference sequence). The CDR3 covers 13 residues. CDR3 loop: CASSLAGRQGQFF. In nucleotides, the CDR3 is TGTGCCAGCAGCTTAGCGGGCCGGCAAGGGCAGTTCTTC.

In regard to this clonotype: A much bigger clone sits one base away, suggesting this may be a read error. V and J are TRBV29-1 and TRBJ1-4, with TRBD1 as a possible D gene (5 bases). CDR3 length: 13 residues. Germline V gene lookup returns CDR1 SQVTM and CDR2 ANQGSEA. Deletions cut 5 bases from V and 7 bases from J, with 14 bases between. CDR3 protein: CSVLGGEAEKLFF. For the CDR3, the DNA is TGCAGCGTTCTGGGGGGAGAGGCTGAAAAACTGTTTTTT.

On this clonotype itself: Possible read error: a much larger clone is one base away. This chain uses TRBV29-1 with TRBJ1-2; D gene ambiguous. The CDR3 length is 10 residues. CDR1 and CDR2 from the germline V gene are SQVTM and ANQGSEA. V dropped 6 bases and J dropped 8 bases, with 10 bases sitting between them. The CDR3 bases are TGCAGCGTGGCACAACGAGGCTACACCTTC. Its protein is CSVAQRGYTF.

This clonotype was seen more than once but under ten times. The chain is built from TRBV24-1 and TRBJ1-1, with a tentative D call TRBD1 (6 bases). This CDR3 spans 15 amino acids. Deletions cut 10 bases from V and 7 bases from J, with 24 bases between. Germline V gene sequence: CDR1 KGHDR, CDR2 SFDVKD. The CDR3 nucleotides are TGTGCCACTCAAAAGGGGGGGCAGGGCCATCTTGAAGCTTTCTTT. Residues: CATQKGGQGHLEAFF.

This clonotype was recorded a few times. The genes are TRBV20-1 and TRBJ1-5; D is undetermined. Trimming removed 4 bases at V and 13 bases at J, with 14 bases between. The CDR3 length is 11 residues. In germline, CDR1 is DFQATT, CDR2 SNEGSKA (reference sequence). In nucleotides, the CDR3 is TGCAGTGCTAAATCGGCGGCAACGCAGCATTTT. The encoded protein is CSAKSAATQHF.

The rearrangement links TRBV12-3 or TRBV12-4 to TRBJ1-1; no clear D gene. The length of the CDR3 is 14 residues. V lost 2 bases, J lost 1 base, and 8 bases lay in between. The CDR3 sequence is CASSLKGRNTEAFF. In DNA form, the CDR3 reads TGTGCCAGCAGTTTAAAGGGTAGGAACACTGAAGCTTTCTTT.

The rearrangement joins TRBV5-1 to TRBJ1-1; the D gene is possibly TRBD1 (6 bases). Trimming removed 1 base from V and 1 base from J, with 17 bases in between. Germline CDR1 and CDR2: SGHRS and YFSETQ. This CDR3 region has 17 residues. In nucleotides, the CDR3 is TGCGCCAGCAGCTTGCGGCAGGGGCTCGTGGGGAACACTGAAGCTTTCTTT. Its protein product is CASSLRQGLVGNTEAFF.

The chain couples TRBV10-1 to TRBJ2-7; the match to TRBD2 covers 11 bases. Germline CDR1 WNHNN, CDR2 SYGVQD (reference sequence). The CDR3 is 13 amino acids. V was pared by 8 bases and J by 5 bases, with 5 bases of the junction left unmatched. CDR3 nucleotides: TGCGCCAGCCCTTCGACTAGCGGGAACGAGCAGTACTTC. Translated, it gives CASPSTSGNEQYF.